The clone carrying this TCR beta chain occurred a few times. The antigen remains undetermined. The data derive from a study of T cell repertoires in cytomegalovirus infection. Overall study context: Used in the study were CMV epitopes, some recently identified and HLA-C-restricted, others well-studied and HLA-B-restricted. Public TCR beta signatures indicated both CMV infection and matching HLA type.

Germline CDR1 reads SGHDT; CDR2 reads YYEEEE. The CDR3 consists of 17 residues. V lost 3 bases to trimming and J lost 7 bases; unmatched junction nucleotides: 14. Study findings and constraints: HLA-C-restricted CMV clonotypes gave the most frequent clonotype in two of eight donors. Adding up the frequency of public TCR beta families identified people who carried CMV plus the relevant HLA.

A single record per CDR3 protein comes from TCRdb applying MiXCR to the reads. The sample lists about 770,000 distinct CDR3 sequences; almost 30% were seen once. V is TRBV5-6 and J is TRBJ2-1; 9 bases are shared with TRBD2. Sequenced here: cultured CD8+ T cells from PBMCs, sampled from culture after CMV antigen stimulation. The sequence was collected from a human donor in good health (CMV status not recorded). Some clones in this sample may be carry-over from other donors' samples. The CDR3 nucleotides are TGTGCCAGCAGCTACCCCCTCGCGGGGGGGCCAGGGAATGAGCAGTTCTTC. Translation gives CASSYPLAGGPGNEQFF. The full variable domain, completed using reference TRBV5-6 and TRBJ2-1, is DAGVTQSPTHLIKTRGQQVTLRCSPKSGHDTVSWYQQALGQGPQFIFQYYEEEERQRGNFPDRFSGHQFPNYSSELNVNALLLGDSALYLCASSYPLAGGPGNEQFFGPGTRLTVL.